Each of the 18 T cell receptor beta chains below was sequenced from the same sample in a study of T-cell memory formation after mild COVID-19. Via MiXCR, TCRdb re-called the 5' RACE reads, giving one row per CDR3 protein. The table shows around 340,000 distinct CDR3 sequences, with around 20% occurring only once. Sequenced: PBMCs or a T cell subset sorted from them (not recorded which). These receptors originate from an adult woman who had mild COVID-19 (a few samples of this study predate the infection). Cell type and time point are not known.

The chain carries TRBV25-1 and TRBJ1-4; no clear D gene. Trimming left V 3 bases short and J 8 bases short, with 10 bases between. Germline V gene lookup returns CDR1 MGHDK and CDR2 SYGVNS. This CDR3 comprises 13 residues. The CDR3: CASSDWGLEKLFF. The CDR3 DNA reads TGTGCCAGCAGTGATTGGGGATTGGAAAAACTGTTTTTT.

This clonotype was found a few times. CDR3 sequence (DNA): TGTGCCAGCAGCCCCCGGGACAGTCGGGTCCCCGGGGAGCTGTTTTTT. Protein: CASSPRDSRVPGELFF. The V gene is TRBV11-3, the J gene TRBJ2-2; TRBD1 matches 7 bases. The length of the CDR3 is 16 residues. J was trimmed by 6 bases and V by 5 bases; bases with no gene match: 12. Germline V gene data show CDR1 as SGHNT and CDR2 as YENEEA.

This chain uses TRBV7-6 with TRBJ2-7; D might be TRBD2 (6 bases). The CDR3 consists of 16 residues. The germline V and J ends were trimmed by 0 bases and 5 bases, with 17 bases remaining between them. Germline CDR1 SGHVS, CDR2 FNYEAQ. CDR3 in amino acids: CASSLALQDPSDEQYF. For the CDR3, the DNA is TGTGCCAGCAGCTTAGCCTTACAAGACCCTAGCGACGAGCAGTACTTC.

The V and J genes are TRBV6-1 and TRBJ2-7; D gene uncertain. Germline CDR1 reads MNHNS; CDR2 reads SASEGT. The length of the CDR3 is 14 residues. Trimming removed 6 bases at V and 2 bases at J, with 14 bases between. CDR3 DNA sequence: TGTGCCAGCAGCAATCTTGGACGGGCCTACGAGCAGTACTTC. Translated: CASSNLGRAYEQYF.

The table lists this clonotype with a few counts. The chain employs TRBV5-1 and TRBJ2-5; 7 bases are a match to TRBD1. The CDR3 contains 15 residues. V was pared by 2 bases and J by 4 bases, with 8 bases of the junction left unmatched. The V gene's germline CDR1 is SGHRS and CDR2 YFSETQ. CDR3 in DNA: TGCGCCAGCAGCTTCGGACAGGCCTGGCGAGAGACCCAGTACTTC. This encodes CASSFGQAWRETQYF.

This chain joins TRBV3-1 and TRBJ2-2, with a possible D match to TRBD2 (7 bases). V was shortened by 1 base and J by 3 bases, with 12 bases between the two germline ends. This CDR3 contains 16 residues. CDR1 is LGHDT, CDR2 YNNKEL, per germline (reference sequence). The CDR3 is CASSQVRGPDTGELFF. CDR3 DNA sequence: TGTGCCAGCAGCCAAGTGCGGGGGCCTGACACCGGGGAGCTGTTTTTT. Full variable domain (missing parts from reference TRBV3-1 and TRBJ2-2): DTAVSQTPKYLVTQMGNDKSIKCEQNLGHDTMYWYKQDSKKFLKIMFSYNNKELIINETVPNRFSPKSPDKAHLNLHINSLELGDSAVYFCASSQVRGPDTGELFFGEGSRLTVL.

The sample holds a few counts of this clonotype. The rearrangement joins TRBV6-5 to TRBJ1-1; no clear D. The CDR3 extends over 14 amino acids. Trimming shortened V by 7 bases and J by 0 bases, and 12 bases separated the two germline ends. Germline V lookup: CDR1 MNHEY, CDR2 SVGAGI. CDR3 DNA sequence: TGTGCCAGCACCACGGACGGAATGAACACTGAAGCTTTCTTT. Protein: CASTTDGMNTEAFF.

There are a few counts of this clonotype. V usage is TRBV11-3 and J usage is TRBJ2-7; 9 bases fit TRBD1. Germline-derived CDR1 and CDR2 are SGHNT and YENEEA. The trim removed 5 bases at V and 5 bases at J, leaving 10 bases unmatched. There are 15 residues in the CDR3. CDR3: CASSTIGDRVHEQYF. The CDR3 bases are TGTGCCAGCAGCACCATAGGGGACAGGGTCCACGAGCAGTACTTC.

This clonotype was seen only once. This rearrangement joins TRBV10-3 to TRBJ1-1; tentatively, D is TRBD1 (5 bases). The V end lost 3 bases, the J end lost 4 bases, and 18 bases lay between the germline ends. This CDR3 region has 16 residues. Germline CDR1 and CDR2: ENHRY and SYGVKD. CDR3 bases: TGTGCCATCAGTGATTTTGGGGACCCCCGTGGCACTGAAGCTTTCTTT. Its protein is CAISDFGDPRGTEAFF.

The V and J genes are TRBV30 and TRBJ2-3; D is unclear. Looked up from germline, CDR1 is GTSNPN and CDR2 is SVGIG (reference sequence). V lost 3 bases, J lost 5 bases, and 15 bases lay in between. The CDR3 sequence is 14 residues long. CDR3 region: CAWRRPASGDTQYF. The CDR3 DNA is TGTGCCTGGAGACGACCCGCGTCGGGAGATACGCAGTATTTT.

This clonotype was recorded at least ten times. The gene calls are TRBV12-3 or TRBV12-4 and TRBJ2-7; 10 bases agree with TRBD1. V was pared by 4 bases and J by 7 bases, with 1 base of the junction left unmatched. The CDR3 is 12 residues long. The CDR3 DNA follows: TGTGCCAGCAGTTGGACAGGGGGGGAGCAGTACTTC. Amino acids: CASSWTGGEQYF.

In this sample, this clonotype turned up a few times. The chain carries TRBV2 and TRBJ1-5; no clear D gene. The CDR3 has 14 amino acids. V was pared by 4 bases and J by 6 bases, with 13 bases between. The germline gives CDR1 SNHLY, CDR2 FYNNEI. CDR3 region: CASSVWGVGQPQHF. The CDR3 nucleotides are TGTGCCAGCAGTGTTTGGGGAGTCGGTCAGCCCCAGCATTTT.

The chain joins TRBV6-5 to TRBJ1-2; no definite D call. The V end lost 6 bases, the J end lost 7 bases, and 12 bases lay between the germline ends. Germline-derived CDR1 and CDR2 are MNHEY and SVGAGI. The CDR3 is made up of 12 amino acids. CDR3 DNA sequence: TGTGCCAGCAGGACGACAAGCCCTGGCTACACCTTC. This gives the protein CASRTTSPGYTF.

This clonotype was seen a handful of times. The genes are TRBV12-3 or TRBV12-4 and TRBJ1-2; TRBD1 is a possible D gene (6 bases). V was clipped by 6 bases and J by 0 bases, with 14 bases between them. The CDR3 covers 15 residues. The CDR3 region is CASRLKGVPNYGYTF. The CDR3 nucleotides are TGTGCCAGCAGGCTTAAGGGGGTACCTAACTATGGCTACACCTTC.

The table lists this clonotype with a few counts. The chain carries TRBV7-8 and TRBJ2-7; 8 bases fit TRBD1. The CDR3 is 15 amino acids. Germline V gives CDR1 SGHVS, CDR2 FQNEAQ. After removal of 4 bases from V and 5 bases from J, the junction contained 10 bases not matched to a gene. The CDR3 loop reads CASSSLGQGADEQYF. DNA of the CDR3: TGTGCCAGCAGCTCACTGGGCCAGGGGGCCGACGAGCAGTACTTC.

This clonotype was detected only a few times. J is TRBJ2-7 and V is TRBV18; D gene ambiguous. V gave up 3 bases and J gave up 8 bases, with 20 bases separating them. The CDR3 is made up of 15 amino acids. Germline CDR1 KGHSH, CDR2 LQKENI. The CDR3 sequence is CASSPPQPLHTKQYF. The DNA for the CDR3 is TGTGCCAGCTCACCCCCACAGCCACTTCATACGAAGCAGTACTTC.

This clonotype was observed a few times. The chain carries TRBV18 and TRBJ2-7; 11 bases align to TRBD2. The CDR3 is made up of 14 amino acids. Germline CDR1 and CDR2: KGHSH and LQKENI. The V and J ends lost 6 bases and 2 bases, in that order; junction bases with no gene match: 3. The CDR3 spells CASSGTSGPYEQYF. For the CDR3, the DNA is TGTGCCAGCTCCGGGACTAGCGGACCCTACGAGCAGTACTTC.

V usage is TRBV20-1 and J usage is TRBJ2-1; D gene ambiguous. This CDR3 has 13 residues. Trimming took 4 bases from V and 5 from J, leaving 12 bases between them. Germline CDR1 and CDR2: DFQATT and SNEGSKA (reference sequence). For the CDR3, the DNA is TGCAGTGCTACCAAGGCCTGGGACAATGAGCAGTTCTTC. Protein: CSATKAWDNEQFF.